This T cell receptor beta chain was retrieved from a study of OX40 agonist ivuxolimab in advanced cancers. General notes on the study: Ivuxolimab, which targeted the costimulatory receptor OX40 (CD134), was an agonistic, fully human IgG2 monoclonal antibody. Intravenous ivuxolimab was administered to patients every 2 weeks at six dose levels: 0.01, 0.1, 0.3, 1.5, 3 and 10 mg/kg. Among the approximately 54 dose-escalation patients, about 19 had hepatocellular carcinoma, 15 or so melanoma, 9 renal cell carcinoma and 9 head and neck cancer. In the dose-escalation cohort, about four fifths of patients were male, and the mean age was 60 years with a range of about 23 to 79. Patients were allowed to have had prior anti-PD-1, anti-PD-L1 or anti-CTLA-4 therapy, and approximately 40% of the dose-escalation patients had previously received checkpoint inhibitors. Partial responses occurred in three dose-escalation patients, of whom one had hepatocellular carcinoma and two had cutaneous melanoma. The point of sequencing TCRbeta in the periphery was to test whether ivuxolimab changed TCR sequence diversity and drove clonal T-cell expansion. The paper covers the monotherapy dose-escalation part of the phase I ivuxolimab trial, which included N ≈ 50 patients.

Genomic DNA was isolated from the sorted cells so that the TCRbeta CDR3 region could be sequenced. The immunoSEQ Assay was used for sequencing of TCRbeta CDR3 regions. Not all clones reach the TCRdb copy of this immuneACCESS table, which keeps in-frame sequences only. Checked studies attribute under half of the gap to unresolved V genes and leave the rest unexplained. The sample profile shows 69,000 or so clones; roughly four fifths of them were found once. The ten largest clones represent about 5% of the sample. Patients with autoimmune disease history or receiving systemic immunosuppression were excluded from the trial. Peripheral blood for TCR sequencing was collected from all dose cohorts at baseline, on cycle 4 day 1, and on cycle 7 day 1. The samples were taken from a phase I, first-in-human, multicenter, open-label dose-escalation trial of ivuxolimab. Adults with locally advanced or metastatic melanoma, renal cell, hepatocellular, or head and neck squamous cell carcinoma were enrolled in the trial. Before TCR sequencing, CD4+ T cells and CD8+ T cells from peripheral blood were sorted into separate populations.

Overall study results and their limits: Partial responders in the 0.1-3.0 mg/kg groups had among the lowest normalized peripheral clonal expansion, especially among CD8+ T cells. At doses of 0.1 to 3.0 mg/kg, clonal expansion of both CD4+ and CD8+ blood T cells was observed from baseline to week 6. After ivuxolimab, expanded clones were on average more numerous among CD8+ T cells than among CD4+ T cells. The antigen specificity of the peripheral T cells that underwent clonal expansion was not determined. Low levels of normalized T-cell clonal expansion were also seen in some nonresponding patients.

Concerning this clone itself: Its antigen is still unknown. Base quality data are lacking; no much larger clone is found one base away.

Ends trimmed: V by 1 base, J by 8 bases; bases unmatched to a gene: 3. The CDR3 spans 13 residues, from the cysteine through the phenylalanine. The only DNA kept is the CDR3, 39 bases in frame from the first base. The CDR1 and CDR2 encoded by the germline V gene are SGDLS and YYNGEE. This receptor chain uses TRBV9 and TRBJ2-3, with 8 central nucleotides matching TRBD2. This clonotype was sampled from an adult with an advanced solid tumor such as melanoma, head and neck, liver or kidney cancer. The sample here was CD4+ or CD8+ T cells sorted from blood, taken in a trial of the OX40 agonist ivuxolimab. The bases are TGTGCCAGCAGCGTATCGGGGGGGAGTACGCAGTATTTT. This yields the protein CASSVSGGSTQYF.